Listed here are 14 T cell receptor beta chains from one sample, sequenced in a study of blood T cell repertoires in COVID-19. The table came from immunoSEQ multiplex PCR; TCRdb's copy has only in-frame clones and leaves some out. The data contain approximately 320,000 clones, roughly 85% of them seen just once; the ten biggest clones take up more than 6%. Sequenced material: peripheral blood. These TCRs come from a human donor in a cohort sampled during active COVID-19.

The V and J genes are TRBV5-4 and TRBJ2-7; 12 positions agree with TRBD1. This CDR3 comprises 16 residues. Germline values: CDR1 SGHNT, CDR2 YYREEE (reference sequence). The J segment lost 6 bases and the V segment lost 6 bases, leaving 13 bases of the junction unmatched. CDR3 amino acids: CASTAGDRGQSGEQYF. The CDR3 DNA reads TGTGCCAGCACCGCAGGGGACAGGGGGCAGTCGGGCGAGCAGTACTTC.

This clone was recorded a few times. The chain uses TRBV7-8 and TRBJ2-4; maybe TRBD2 (6 bases). Germline V gene sequence: CDR1 SGHVS, CDR2 FQNEAQ. The CDR3 length is 16 residues. V was cut by 1 base and J by 0 bases, with 10 bases left in between. In nucleotides, the CDR3 is TGTGCCAGCAGCTTAGATTGGGGACTAGCCAAAAACATTCAGTACTTC. Protein product: CASSLDWGLAKNIQYF. The whole variable domain, remainder taken from reference TRBV7-8 and TRBJ2-4, is GAGVSQSPRYKVAKRGQDVALRCDPISGHVSLFWYQQALGQGPEFLTYFQNEAQLDKSGLPSDRFFAERPEGSVSTLKIQRTQQEDSAVYLCASSLDWGLAKNIQYFGAGTRLSVL.

This chain links TRBV28 with TRBJ2-3, with 8 nucleotides matching TRBD2. This CDR3 region has 17 residues. Germline CDR1 reads MDHEN; CDR2 reads SYDVKM. V lost 0 bases, J lost 1 base, and 6 bases stayed unmatched. The CDR3 loop reads CASSLWTGRGGTDTQYF. The DNA for the CDR3 is TGTGCCAGCAGTTTATGGACGGGGCGGGGGGGCACAGATACGCAGTATTTT.

CDR3 bases: TGTGCCAGCAGTCCCCAACCACAGGGGAGCACCTACGAGCAGTACTTC. As protein: CASSPQPQGSTYEQYF. This chain links TRBV28 with TRBJ2-7; 7 bases fit TRBD1. V lost 5 bases, J lost 2 bases, and 12 bases stayed unmatched. This CDR3 is 16 amino acids long. Germline V lookup: CDR1 MDHEN, CDR2 SYDVKM.

The CDR3 is CASGRQGTRDTQYF. The CDR3, as DNA: TGTGCTAGTGGTAGACAGGGGACTCGAGATACGCAGTATTTT. The chain has TRBV12-5 and TRBJ2-3, with 8 nucleotides matching TRBD1. CDR3 length: 14 amino acids. Germline V CDR1 and CDR2: LGHNT, FRNRAP. The J segment lost 5 bases and the V segment lost 5 bases, leaving 6 bases of the junction unmatched.

This clone was counted a few times. This chain links TRBV6-5 with TRBJ2-5, with D perhaps matching TRBD1 (6 bases). The CDR3 loop spans 13 amino acids. Germline V gene lookup returns CDR1 MNHEY and CDR2 SVGAGI. V was shortened by 11 bases and J by 5 bases, with 18 bases between the two germline ends. For the CDR3, the DNA is TGTGCCGGAAGACAGGACAGTAGGGAGACCCAGTACTTC. This encodes CAGRQDSRETQYF.

This chain joins TRBV3-1 (or the pseudogene TRBV3-2) and TRBJ2-3; 7 nucleotides align to TRBD1. V lost 4 bases to trimming and J lost 1 base; unmatched junction nucleotides: 5. CDR1 is LGHDT, CDR2 YNNKEL, per germline (reference sequence). The CDR3 consists of 15 residues. The CDR3 loop is CASSRQGFRTDTQYF. DNA of the CDR3: TGTGCCAGCAGCCGACAGGGCTTCCGCACAGATACGCAGTATTTT.

This clone appeared a single time. This sequence joins TRBV7-3 and TRBJ2-1; 12 bases fit TRBD1. Germline values: CDR1 SGHTA, CDR2 FQGTGA. After removal of 3 bases from V and 8 bases from J, the junction contained 5 bases not matched to a gene. This CDR3 is 15 amino acids long. The CDR3 DNA is TGTGCCAGCAGCTTTGGGACAGGGGGCCCCCATGAGCAGTTCTTC. Its translation is CASSFGTGGPHEQFF.

This chain uses TRBV6-5 with TRBJ2-7; possibly TRBD1 for D (6 bases). Between the trimmed V and J ends, which lost 6 bases and 3 bases, there was a span of 9 bases. This CDR3 is 12 amino acids long. The V gene's germline CDR1 is MNHEY and CDR2 SVGAGI. CDR3 DNA sequence: TGTGCCAGCAGCCCCAGGGGCTACGAGCAGTACTTC. This codes for CASSPRGYEQYF.

The CDR3 spells CASSQRTGSGGTEAFF. In DNA, the CDR3 is TGTGCCAGCAGCCAACGCACGGGATCCGGGGGGACTGAAGCTTTCTTT. The chain uses TRBV3-1 (or the pseudogene TRBV3-2) and TRBJ1-1; TRBD1 might be the D (5 bases). Trimming left V 2 bases short and J 5 bases short, with 18 bases between. The CDR3 covers 16 residues. Germline lookup yields CDR1 LGHDT and CDR2 YNNKEL (reference sequence).

This clone came up many times. This rearrangement joins TRBV11-2 to TRBJ2-7; possibly TRBD2 for D (6 bases). The CDR3 covers 17 residues. Germline CDR1 SGHAT, CDR2 FQNNGV. V was pared by 5 bases and J by 1 base, with 21 bases between. DNA of the CDR3: TGTGCCAGCAGCCCCTCCTTCTTGCGGGGTGGGTCCTACGAGCAGTACTTC. Protein product: CASSPSFLRGGSYEQYF.

This chain uses TRBV5-4 with TRBJ2-2; D is uncertain. Trimming pared 0 bases from V and 4 bases from J, leaving 7 bases between. Germline CDR1 reads SGHNT; CDR2 reads YYREEE (reference sequence). CDR3 size: 14 residues. CDR3 nucleotides: TGTGCCAGCAGCTTGGGGGCTGCCACCGGGGAGCTGTTTTTT. As protein: CASSLGAATGELFF.

This clone is a singleton in its sample. This sequence joins TRBV4-1 and TRBJ2-7, with TRBD1 matching 7 bases. J gave up 0 bases and V 4 bases, and 6 bases lay outside the gene matches. The CDR3 consists of 15 residues. The germline V gene has CDR1 MGHRA and CDR2 YSYEKL. The CDR3 protein is CASSLTGALSYEQYF. As DNA, the CDR3 is TGCGCCAGCAGCCTAACAGGGGCCCTCTCCTACGAGCAGTACTTC.

The V gene is TRBV19, the J gene TRBJ1-1; D is perhaps TRBD1 (5 bases). Germline values: CDR1 LNHDA, CDR2 SQIVND (reference sequence). V shed 7 bases and J shed 0 bases, with 9 bases lying between them. This CDR3 comprises 13 residues. As DNA, the CDR3 is TGTGCCAGTATGGGGCGGTTGAACACTGAAGCTTTCTTT. As protein: CASMGRLNTEAFF.